The 20 T cell receptor beta chains below all came from one sample that was sequenced in a study of patients and donors after allogeneic stem cell transplantation. Using its own MiXCR run on the RT-PCR reads, TCRdb lists one record per CDR3 protein. The data show fewer than 60,000 distinct CDR3 sequences, roughly 14% seen once. The source material was blood, either unsorted or a sorted T cell fraction (not recorded which). These receptors originate from a human donor who was either an allogeneic HSCT recipient or a stem cell or donor lymphocyte infusion donor (not recorded which). It is not recorded whose cells these are; they may come from a transplant donor.

V gene TRBV7-8 combines with J gene TRBJ2-3; TRBD2 might be the D (6 bases). Trimming shortened V by 2 bases and J by 2 bases, and 17 bases separated the two germline ends. CDR3 length equals 17 residues. Germline V CDR1 and CDR2: SGHVS, FQNEAQ. The DNA for the CDR3 is TGTGCCAGCAGCTTACTATTGGGACTCTCAATCACAGATACGCAGTATTTT. It is translated as CASSLLLGLSITDTQYF. The full variable domain, its missing parts supplied by reference TRBV7-8 and TRBJ2-3, is GAGVSQSPRYKVAKRGQDVALRCDPISGHVSLFWYQQALGQGPEFLTYFQNEAQLDKSGLPSDRFFAERPEGSVSTLKIQRTQQEDSAVYLCASSLLLGLSITDTQYFGPGTRLTVL.

This clonotype was observed a few times. This chain joins TRBV6-5 and TRBJ2-2; D unclear. Trimming cost V 2 bases and J 0 bases, with 16 bases left between them. The CDR3 is 18 residues long. Germline CDR1 MNHEY, CDR2 SVGAGI. The CDR3 coding sequence is TGTGCCAGCAGTTACGACCTTCCCCGAAACGCGAACACCGGGGAGCTGTTTTTT. Residues: CASSYDLPRNANTGELFF.

This clonotype appeared a few times. V gene TRBV27 combines with J gene TRBJ2-1; TRBD2 is a possible D gene (5 bases). The CDR3 length is 15 residues. From germline, CDR1 is MNHEY and CDR2 SMNVEV (reference sequence). V shed 3 bases and J shed 0 bases, with 9 bases lying between them. The CDR3 is CASSFRGSSYNEQFF. The CDR3 DNA sequence: TGTGCCAGCAGTTTCAGAGGGAGCTCCTACAATGAGCAGTTCTTC.

The rearrangement uses TRBV18 and TRBJ2-3; D not resolved. V lost 6 bases to trimming and J lost 1 base, with 5 bases between them. Germline loops: CDR1 KGHSH, CDR2 LQKENI. The CDR3 covers 12 residues. The CDR3 reads CASSEGTDTQYF. CDR3 DNA sequence: TGTGCCAGCTCCGAAGGCACAGATACGCAGTATTTT.

The chain has TRBV18 and TRBJ2-6; no clear D. The length of the CDR3 is 15 residues. V dropped 3 bases and J dropped 0 bases, with 6 bases sitting between them. Germline V gives CDR1 KGHSH, CDR2 LQKENI. The CDR3 sequence: CASSPPNSGANVLTF. For the CDR3, the DNA is TGTGCCAGCTCACCGCCGAACTCTGGGGCCAACGTCCTGACTTTC. The full variable domain, its missing parts supplied by reference TRBV18 and TRBJ2-6, is NAGVMQNPRHLVRRRGQEARLRCSPMKGHSHVYWYRQLPEEGLKFMVYLQKENIIDESGMPKERFSAEFPKEGPSILRIQQVVRGDSAAYFCASSPPNSGANVLTFGAGSRLTVL.

The chain combines TRBV7-2 with TRBJ2-3; 7 nucleotides line up with TRBD2. The germline V gene encodes CDR1 SGHTA and CDR2 FQGNSA. V lost 4 bases and J lost 2; bases outside the gene matches: 6. The CDR3 is 15 residues long. The CDR3 coding sequence is TGTGCCAGCAGCTACCAAGCGGGACTCACAGATACGCAGTATTTT. As protein: CASSYQAGLTDTQYF.

In its sample, this clonotype was seen a few times. The J gene is TRBJ2-4, the V gene TRBV21-1; the table names TRBD2, a call not compared with the DNA. TRBV21-1 is labeled a pseudogene. The CDR3 extends over 18 amino acids. CDR3 region: CASSKALDTSTLGSIQYF. The CDR3 DNA reads TGTGCCAGCAGCAAAGCGCTTGATACTAGCACCCTAGGAAGCATTCAGTACTTC.

This clonotype has a count of ten or more. The chain joins TRBV20-1 to TRBJ2-4; TRBD1 agrees at 7 bases. J gave up 0 bases and V 5 bases, and 7 bases lay outside the gene matches. The germline gives CDR1 DFQATT, CDR2 SNEGSKA (reference sequence). This CDR3 has 15 amino acids. CDR3 in amino acids: CSALYRGLAKNIQYF. The CDR3 nucleotides are TGCAGTGCTCTATACAGGGGCCTAGCCAAAAACATTCAGTACTTC.

The V and J genes are TRBV20-1 and TRBJ2-7, with 9 positions matching TRBD2. V was clipped by 7 bases and J by 6 bases; unmatched bases: 13. Looked up from germline, CDR1 is DFQATT and CDR2 is SNEGSKA (reference sequence). CDR3 length: 14 amino acids. CDR3 loop: CSGQLAGGVPEQYF. CDR3 DNA sequence: TGCAGTGGTCAGCTGGCGGGAGGGGTGCCCGAGCAGTACTTC.

The sample holds many counts of this clonotype. This chain uses TRBV9 with TRBJ1-2; possible D gene TRBD1, 6 bases. There are 14 residues in the CDR3. Trimming left V 0 bases short and J 5 bases short, with 11 bases between. CDR1 is SGDLS, CDR2 YYNGEE, per germline. CDR3 sequence: CASSVDAGEYGYTF. The CDR3 DNA reads TGTGCCAGCAGCGTAGATGCAGGGGAATATGGCTACACCTTC.

This clonotype was seen at least ten times. V and J are TRBV5-1 and TRBJ1-1; no reliable D call. Germline CDR1 and CDR2: SGHRS and YFSETQ. This CDR3 is 15 amino acids long. The V end was cut by 0 bases, the J end by 3 bases, with 12 bases between. CDR3 bases: TGCGCCAGCAGCTTGGCCGTGGTTCCGGACACTGAAGCTTTCTTT. This sequence encodes CASSLAVVPDTEAFF.

This clonotype was detected many times. The chain couples TRBV7-8 to TRBJ1-5, with 8 bases lining up with TRBD1. The trim removed 4 bases at V and 6 bases at J, leaving 8 bases unmatched. The germline V gene has CDR1 SGHVS and CDR2 FQNEAQ. The CDR3 covers 15 residues. Here the CDR3 DNA reads TGTGCCAGCAGCTCACTGGACAGGGAAGGTCAGCCCCAGCATTTT. Translation gives CASSSLDREGQPQHF.

CDR3 bases: TGTGCCAGTAGTATGCGTGACAGTCCCTACGAGCAGTACTTC. Its protein is CASSMRDSPYEQYF. V is TRBV19 and J is TRBJ2-7; D may be TRBD1 (5 bases). There are 14 residues in the CDR3. With 3 bases removed from V and 2 bases from J, the gap between germline ends came to 11 bases. Germline loops: CDR1 LNHDA, CDR2 SQIVND (reference sequence).

There are many counts of this clonotype. This chain links TRBV7-2 with TRBJ1-1; perhaps TRBD1 as D (6 bases). The CDR3 extends over 14 amino acids. Trimming shortened V by 2 bases and J by 3 bases, and 10 bases separated the two germline ends. Germline V lookup: CDR1 SGHTA, CDR2 FQGNSA. The CDR3 region is CASSLIGGDTEAFF. The DNA for the CDR3 is TGTGCCAGCAGCTTAATAGGGGGTGACACTGAAGCTTTCTTT.

This clonotype was recorded at least ten times. CDR3 nucleotides: TGTGCCAGCAGTTTTGCCAGGGGAGGCTACACCTTC. This encodes CASSFARGGYTF. The chain carries TRBV12-3 or TRBV12-4 and TRBJ1-2, with a weak D call TRBD1 (6 bases). V lost 3 bases, J lost 8 bases, and 10 bases lay in between. This CDR3 has 12 amino acids.

The chain couples TRBV7-3 to TRBJ2-3; D is unresolved. Between the trimmed V and J ends, which lost 4 bases and 5 bases, there was a span of 10 bases. The CDR3 contains 13 residues. Germline loops: CDR1 SGHTA, CDR2 FQGTGA. In DNA, the CDR3 is TGTGCCAGCAGCTCCCCAGGTAGAGATACGCAGTATTTT. This gives the protein CASSSPGRDTQYF.

V is TRBV5-1 and J is TRBJ2-1; D remains unclear. The CDR3 runs 14 residues. V lost 3 bases and J 9 bases, leaving 16 bases between the germline ends. Germline V gene data show CDR1 as SGHRS and CDR2 as YFSETQ. As DNA, the CDR3 is TGCGCCAGCAGCTCCGACCTTAGTCTCGGTGAGCAGTTCTTC. Protein: CASSSDLSLGEQFF.

This clonotype showed up many times. This sequence joins TRBV6-2 or TRBV6-3 and TRBJ1-1; 9 bases line up with TRBD1. After removal of 5 bases from V and 2 bases from J, the junction contained 6 bases not matched to a gene. The CDR3 contains 15 residues. Germline lookup yields CDR1 MNHEY and CDR2 SVGEGT. CDR3 protein: CASSERDRVNTEAFF. CDR3 nucleotide sequence: TGTGCCAGCAGTGAAAGGGACAGGGTTAACACTGAAGCTTTCTTT.

This clonotype showed up many times. V usage is TRBV29-1 and J usage is TRBJ1-3, with TRBD1 matching 10 bases. Germline loops: CDR1 SQVTM, CDR2 ANQGSEA. J gave up 0 bases and V 6 bases, and 5 bases lay outside the gene matches. This CDR3 has 15 residues. DNA for the CDR3: TGCAGCGTCGGAGGGACAGGGGACTCTGGAAACACCATATATTTT. It specifies CSVGGTGDSGNTIYF.

This clonotype came up many times. CDR3 sequence (DNA): TGTGCCAGCAGCAAAGAGGATTTTAGGACCTCTCTCCCCTACGAGCAGTACTTC. Translating it yields CASSKEDFRTSLPYEQYF. The chain has TRBV21-1 and TRBJ2-7. TRBV21-1 is a pseudogene locus. The CDR3 spans 18 residues.